A single TCR beta chain is shown here with its context. As yet, its antigen is unknown. The sample originates from a study of cytomegalovirus exposure and HLA in healthy donors. V lost 6 bases and J lost 1; bases outside the gene matches: 10. Germline V gives CDR1 SGHRS, CDR2 YFSETQ. This CDR3 is built from 15 residues. PCR used 60 Vbeta primers and 13 Jbeta primers. Produced via immunoSEQ multiplex PCR; TCRdb's table is partial and in-frame only. The sample yields fewer than 70,000 clones, approximately 71% seen once. Study-level findings and limits: The authors assumed roughly uniform sequencing depth across donors for presence/absence analyses.

The chain employs TRBV5-1 and TRBJ2-7, with 7 positions matching TRBD1. The source of this sequence is a man in his fifties in good health and CMV-seronegative. Material: PBMCs. CDR3 protein: CASTSGQGVSYEQYF. The CDR3 DNA follows: TGCGCCAGCACTTCGGGGCAGGGGGTGTCCTACGAGCAGTACTTC.